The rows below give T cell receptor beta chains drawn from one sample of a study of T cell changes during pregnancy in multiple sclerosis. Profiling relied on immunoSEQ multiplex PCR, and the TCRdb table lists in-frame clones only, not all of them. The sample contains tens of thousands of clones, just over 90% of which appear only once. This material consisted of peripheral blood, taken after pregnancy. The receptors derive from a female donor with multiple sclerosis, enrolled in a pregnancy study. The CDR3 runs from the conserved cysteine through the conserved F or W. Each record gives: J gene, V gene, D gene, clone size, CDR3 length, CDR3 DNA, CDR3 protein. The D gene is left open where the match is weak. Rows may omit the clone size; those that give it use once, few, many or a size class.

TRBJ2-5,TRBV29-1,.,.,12,TGCAGCGTTGGACTAGGAGGGGAGACCCAGTACTTC,CSVGLGGETQYF
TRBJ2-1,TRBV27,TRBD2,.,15,TGTGCCAGCAGTTTCAAGGGAGGGGTGGGAAATGAGCAGTTCTTC,CASSFKGGVGNEQFF
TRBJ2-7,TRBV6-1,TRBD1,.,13,TGCGCTACAGGTGGGACAGGGGGCTACGAGCAGTACTTC,CATGGTGGYEQYF
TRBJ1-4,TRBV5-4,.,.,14,TGTGCCAGCAGCCGAGATGCAACTAATGAAAAACTGTTTTTT,CASSRDATNEKLFF
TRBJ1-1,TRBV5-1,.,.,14,TGCGCCAGCAGCGCGACAGCCAGCTACACTGAAGCTTTCTTT,CASSATASYTEAFF
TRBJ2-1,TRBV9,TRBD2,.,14,TGTGCCAGCAGCGTAGGGTCCAGCGGGGGCGAGCAGTTCTTC,CASSVGSSGGEQFF
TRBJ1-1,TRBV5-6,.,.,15,TGTGCCAGCAGCTTGGTAGCAGCCTTGCACACTGAAGCTTTCTTT,CASSLVAALHTEAFF
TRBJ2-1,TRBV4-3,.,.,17,TGCGCCAGCAGCCAAGATGGAGGGAGCCTACCCGCTAGTGAGCAGTTCTTC,CASSQDGGSLPASEQFF
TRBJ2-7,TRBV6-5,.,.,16,TGTGCCAGCAGTTACTCTCCTCCCGGGTCAGCCTACGAGCAGTACTTC,CASSYSPPGSAYEQYF
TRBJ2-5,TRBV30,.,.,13,TGTGCCTGGAGTGGGCAGCGTTGGGAGACCCAGTACTTC,CAWSGQRWETQYF
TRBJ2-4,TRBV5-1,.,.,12,TGCGCCAGCAGCCCAGGGTATGACATTCAGTACTTC,CASSPGYDIQYF
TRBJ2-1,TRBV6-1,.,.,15,TGTGCCAGCAGCGCCTCCCCCCGACTTAACAATGAGCAGTTCTTC,CASSASPRLNNEQFF
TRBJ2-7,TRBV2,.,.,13,TGTGCCAGCAGATTGACTCGCGCCTACGAGCAGTACTTC,CASRLTRAYEQYF
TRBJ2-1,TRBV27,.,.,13,TGTGCCAGCAGTTCATTAGCATACAATGAGCAGTTCTTC,CASSSLAYNEQFF
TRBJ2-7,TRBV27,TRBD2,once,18,TGTGCCAGCAGTTTATTCGCCGGCTCCCTAGCGGGAGGCTACGAGCAGTACTTC,CASSLFAGSLAGGYEQYF
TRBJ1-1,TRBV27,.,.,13,TGTGCCAGCAGTTCCCTGTTGAACACTGAAGCTTTCTTT,CASSSLLNTEAFF
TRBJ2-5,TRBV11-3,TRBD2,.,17,TGTGCCAGCAGCTTAGGGCGAAGGGAGCGGGAGAGCGAGACCCAGTACTTC,CASSLGRRERESETQYF
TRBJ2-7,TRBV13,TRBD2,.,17,TGTGCCAGCAGCTTTAGGACTAGCGGGAGGACTTCCTACGAGCAGTACTTC,CASSFRTSGRTSYEQYF
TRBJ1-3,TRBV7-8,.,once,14,TGTGCCAGCAGCTTAGATCTCTTCGGAAACACCATATATTTT,CASSLDLFGNTIYF
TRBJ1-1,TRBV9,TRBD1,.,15,TGTGCCAGCAGCGTAGGACAGGGGGTTCGGACTGAAGCTTTCTTT,CASSVGQGVRTEAFF
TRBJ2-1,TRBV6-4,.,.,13,TGTGCCAGCAGTGAAGCCCTATACAATGAGCAGTTCTTC,CASSEALYNEQFF
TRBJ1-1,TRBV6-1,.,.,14,TGTGCCAGCAGTATACTGACAGTGAACACTGAAGCTTTCTTT,CASSILTVNTEAFF
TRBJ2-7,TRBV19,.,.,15,TGTGCCAGTAGTATCGGGATAGGGATCTCCTACGAGCAGTACTTC,CASSIGIGISYEQYF
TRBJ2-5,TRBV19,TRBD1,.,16,TGTGCCAGTAGTATTGGGACAGGGGGCCAGGAAGAGACCCAGTACTTC,CASSIGTGGQEETQYF
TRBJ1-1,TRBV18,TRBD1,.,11,TGTGCCAGCTCACTCGGACAGGGGCCTTTCTTT,CASSLGQGPFF
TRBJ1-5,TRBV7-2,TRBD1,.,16,TGTGCCAGCAGCTGGTCGGGACAGGGCAGCAATCAGCCCCAGCATTTT,CASSWSGQGSNQPQHF
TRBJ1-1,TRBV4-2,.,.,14,TGTACCAGCAGCCAAGTCAGCGAGAACACTGAAGCTTTCTTT,CTSSQVSENTEAFF
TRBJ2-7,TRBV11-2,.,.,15,TGTGCCAGCAGCTTAGTGCTAGGCAGGGTGTACGAGCAGTACTTC,CASSLVLGRVYEQYF
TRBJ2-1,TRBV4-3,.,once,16,TGCGCCAGCAGCCAAGAGGAGCGGCCCATCTACAATGAGCAGTTCTTC,CASSQEERPIYNEQFF
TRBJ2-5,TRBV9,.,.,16,TGTGCCAGCAGCCCCCCCGGTCCTCCCCGCACAGGGACCCAGTACTTC,CASSPPGPPRTGTQYF
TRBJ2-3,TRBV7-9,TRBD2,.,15,TGTGCCAGCAGCTTTCTAGCGGGGGGTGCAGATACGCAGTATTTT,CASSFLAGGADTQYF
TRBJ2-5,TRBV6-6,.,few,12,TGTGCCAGCAAGGAGGGAGTAGAGACCCAGTACTTC,CASKEGVETQYF
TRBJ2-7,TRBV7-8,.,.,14,TGTGCCAGCAGCCGTCAGGGAGGCTTCTACGAGCAGTACTTC,CASSRQGGFYEQYF
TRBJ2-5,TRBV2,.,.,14,TGTGCCAGCAGTGAAGGTGCGTGGTCAGAGACCCAGTACTTC,CASSEGAWSETQYF
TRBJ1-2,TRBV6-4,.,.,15,TGTGCCAGCAGTGACTCGCCAGGGATCAACTATGGCTACACCTTC,CASSDSPGINYGYTF
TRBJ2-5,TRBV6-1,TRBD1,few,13,TGTGCCAGCAGCACAGGGGCCCAAGAGACCCAGTACTTC,CASSTGAQETQYF
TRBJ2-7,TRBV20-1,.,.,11,TGCAGTGCTTACAACCCCTACGAGCAGTACTTC,CSAYNPYEQYF
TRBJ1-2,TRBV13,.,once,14,TGTGCCAGCAGCTTAGGGACAGCCAACTATGGCTACACCTTC,CASSLGTANYGYTF
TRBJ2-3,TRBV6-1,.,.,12,TGTGCCAGCAGTGAAACAGGATATACGCAGTATTTT,CASSETGYTQYF
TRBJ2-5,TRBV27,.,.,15,TGTGCCAGCAGTTTAAACGGCAGGGTGGGAGAGACCCAGTACTTC,CASSLNGRVGETQYF
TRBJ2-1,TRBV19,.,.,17,TGTGCCAGTAGTATGGTGTCAAGGGGGAGAGGCTACAATGAGCAGTTCTTC,CASSMVSRGRGYNEQFF
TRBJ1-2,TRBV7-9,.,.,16,TGTGCCAGCAGCTGGGAGGCAGGCTCACCTAACTATGGCTACACCTTC,CASSWEAGSPNYGYTF
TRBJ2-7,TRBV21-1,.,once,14,TGTGCCAGCACTACCGGGACAGATAGCTACGAGCAGTACTTC,CASTTGTDSYEQYF
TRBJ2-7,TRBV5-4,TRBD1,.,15,TGTGCCAGCAGCGAAGCCGGGACAGCAAACTACGAGCAGTACTTC,CASSEAGTANYEQYF
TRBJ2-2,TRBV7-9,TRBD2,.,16,TGTGCCAGCAGCACAAGCGGGACCACGAACACCGGGGAGCTGTTTTTT,CASSTSGTTNTGELFF
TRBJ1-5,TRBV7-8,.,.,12,TGTGCCAGCAGCCCAGGAGGCCAGCCCCAGCATTTT,CASSPGGQPQHF
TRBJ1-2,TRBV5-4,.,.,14,TGTGCCAGCAGCCCAAGAGAGGGATTATATGGCTACACCTTC,CASSPREGLYGYTF
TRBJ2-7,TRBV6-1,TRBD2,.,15,TGTGCCAGCATCACAAGGCTAGCGGCCCCTTTCGAGCAGTACTTC,CASITRLAAPFEQYF
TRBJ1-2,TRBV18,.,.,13,TGTGCCAGCTCACCAAGGGAGGGGAATGGCTACACCTTC,CASSPREGNGYTF
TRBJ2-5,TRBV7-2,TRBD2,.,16,TGTGCCAGCAGCTTATTCCCCCTAGCGGGAGGTGAGACCCAGTACTTC,CASSLFPLAGGETQYF
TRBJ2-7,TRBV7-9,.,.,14,TGTGCCAGCAGCCTTGCTGGCAGGGCCAACGAGCAGTACTTC,CASSLAGRANEQYF
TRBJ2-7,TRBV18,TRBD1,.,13,TGTGCCAGCTCACCAAAGAGGACAGGAGAGCAGTACTTC,CASSPKRTGEQYF
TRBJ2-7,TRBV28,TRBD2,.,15,TGTGCCAGCAGTTTATTGACTAGCGGGAGCGATGAGCAGTACTTC,CASSLLTSGSDEQYF
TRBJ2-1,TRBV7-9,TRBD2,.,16,TGTGCCAGCAGCTTAGTGTCGCTAGCGGGGGACAATGAGCAGTTCTTC,CASSLVSLAGDNEQFF
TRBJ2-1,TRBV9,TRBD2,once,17,TGTGCCAGCAGCGTACTAGCGGGAGGCCTCTCCTACAATGAGCAGTTCTTC,CASSVLAGGLSYNEQFF
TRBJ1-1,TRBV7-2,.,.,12,TGTGCCAGCAGCTTTCCTAACACTGAAGCTTTCTTT,CASSFPNTEAFF
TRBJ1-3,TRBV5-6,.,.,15,TGTGCCAGTGCCTCAGCAGGGCCCTCTGGAAACACCATATATTTT,CASASAGPSGNTIYF
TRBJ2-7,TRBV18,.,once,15,TGTGCCAGCTCACCGGGTCCCAGGGCATCCTACGAGCAGTACTTC,CASSPGPRASYEQYF
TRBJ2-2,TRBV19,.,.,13,TGTGCCAGTAGTCCCCCATACACCGGGGAGCTGTTTTTT,CASSPPYTGELFF
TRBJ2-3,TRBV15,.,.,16,TGTGCCACCAGCAGAGAACCTAGCGCGAACACAGATACGCAGTATTTT,CATSREPSANTDTQYF